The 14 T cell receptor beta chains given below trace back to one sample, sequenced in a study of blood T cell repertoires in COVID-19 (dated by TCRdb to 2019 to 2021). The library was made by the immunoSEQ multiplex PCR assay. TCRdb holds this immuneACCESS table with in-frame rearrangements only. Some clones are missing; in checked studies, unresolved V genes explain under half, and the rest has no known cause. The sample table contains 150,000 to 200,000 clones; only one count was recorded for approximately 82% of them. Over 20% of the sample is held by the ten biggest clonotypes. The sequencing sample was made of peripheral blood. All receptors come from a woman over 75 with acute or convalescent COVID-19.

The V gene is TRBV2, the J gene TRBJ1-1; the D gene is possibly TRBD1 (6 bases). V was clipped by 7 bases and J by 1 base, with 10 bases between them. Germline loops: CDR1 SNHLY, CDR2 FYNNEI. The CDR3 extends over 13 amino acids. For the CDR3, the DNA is TGTGCCAGCATGGGACAAGCGAACACTGAAGCTTTCTTT. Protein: CASMGQANTEAFF.

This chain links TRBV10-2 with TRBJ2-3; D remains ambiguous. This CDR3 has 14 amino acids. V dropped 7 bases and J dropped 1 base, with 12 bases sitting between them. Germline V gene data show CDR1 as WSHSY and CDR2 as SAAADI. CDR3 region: CASMNGEGTDTQYF. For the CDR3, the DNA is TGCGCCAGCATGAACGGTGAAGGCACAGATACGCAGTATTTT.

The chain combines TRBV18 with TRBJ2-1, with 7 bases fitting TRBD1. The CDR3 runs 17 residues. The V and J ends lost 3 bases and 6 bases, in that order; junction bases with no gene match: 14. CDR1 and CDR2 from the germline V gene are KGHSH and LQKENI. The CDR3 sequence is CASSPFVGAGGFNEQFF. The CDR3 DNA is TGTGCCAGCTCACCTTTTGTGGGGGCAGGGGGATTCAATGAGCAGTTCTTC. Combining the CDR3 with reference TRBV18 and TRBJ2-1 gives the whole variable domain NAGVMQNPRHLVRRRGQEARLRCSPMKGHSHVYWYRQLPEEGLKFMVYLQKENIIDESGMPKERFSAEFPKEGPSILRIQQVVRGDSAAYFCASSPFVGAGGFNEQFFGPGTRLTVL.

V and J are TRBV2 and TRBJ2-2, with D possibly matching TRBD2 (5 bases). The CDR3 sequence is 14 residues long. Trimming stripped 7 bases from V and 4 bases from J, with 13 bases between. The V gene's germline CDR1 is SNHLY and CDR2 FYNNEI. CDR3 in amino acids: CASKIGVSTGELFF. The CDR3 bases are TGTGCCAGCAAAATCGGGGTCTCCACCGGGGAGCTGTTTTTT.

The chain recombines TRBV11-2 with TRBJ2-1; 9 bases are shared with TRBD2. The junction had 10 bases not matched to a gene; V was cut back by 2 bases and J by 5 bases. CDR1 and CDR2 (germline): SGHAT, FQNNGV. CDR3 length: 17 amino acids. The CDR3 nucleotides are TGTGCCAGCAGCTTACCACTCGGTAGCGGGAGCCACAATGAGCAGTTCTTC. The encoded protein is CASSLPLGSGSHNEQFF. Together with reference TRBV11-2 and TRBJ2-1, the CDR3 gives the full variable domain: EAGVAQSPRYKIIEKRQSVAFWCNPISGHATLYWYQQILGQGPKLLIQFQNNGVVDDSQLPKDRFSAERLKGVDSTLKIQPAKLEDSAVYLCASSLPLGSGSHNEQFFGPGTRLTVL.

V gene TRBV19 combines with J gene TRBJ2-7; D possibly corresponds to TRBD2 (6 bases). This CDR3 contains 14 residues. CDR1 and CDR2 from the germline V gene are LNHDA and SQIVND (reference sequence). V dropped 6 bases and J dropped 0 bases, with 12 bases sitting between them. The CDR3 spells CASRLRDSSYEQYF. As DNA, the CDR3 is TGTGCCAGTAGGCTCAGGGACTCCTCCTACGAGCAGTACTTC. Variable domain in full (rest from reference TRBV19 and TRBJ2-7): DGGITQSPKYLFRKEGQNVTLSCEQNLNHDAMYWYRQDPGQGLRLIYYSQIVNDFQKGDIAEGYSVSREKKESFPLTVTSAQKNPTAFYLCASRLRDSSYEQYFGPGTRLTVT.

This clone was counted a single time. CDR3: CASSLLGQGINEQFF. CDR3 coding DNA: TGCGCCAGCAGCTTGTTGGGACAGGGTATTAATGAGCAGTTCTTC. The chain is built from TRBV5-1 and TRBJ2-1; 9 bases are a match to TRBD1. This CDR3 has 15 amino acids. The junction had 6 bases not matched to a gene; V was cut back by 1 base and J by 7 bases. In germline, CDR1 is SGHRS, CDR2 YFSETQ.

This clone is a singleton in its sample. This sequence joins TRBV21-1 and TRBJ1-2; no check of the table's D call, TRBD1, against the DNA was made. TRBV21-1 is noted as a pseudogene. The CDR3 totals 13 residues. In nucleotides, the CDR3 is TGTGCCAGCAGCCTCGACAGGGGGCATGGCTACACCTTC. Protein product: CASSLDRGHGYTF.

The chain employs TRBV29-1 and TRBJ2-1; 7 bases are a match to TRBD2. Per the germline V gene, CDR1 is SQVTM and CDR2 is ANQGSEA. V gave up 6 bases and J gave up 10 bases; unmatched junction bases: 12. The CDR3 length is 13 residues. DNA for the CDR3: TGCAGCGTGGGGGGACTAACCCTCGGGGAGCAGTTCTTC. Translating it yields CSVGGLTLGEQFF.

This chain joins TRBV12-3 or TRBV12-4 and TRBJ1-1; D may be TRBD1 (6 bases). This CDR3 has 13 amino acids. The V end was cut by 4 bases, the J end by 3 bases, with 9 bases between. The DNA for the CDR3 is TGTGCCAGCAGTTGGGGACACTACACTGAAGCTTTCTTT. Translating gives CASSWGHYTEAFF.

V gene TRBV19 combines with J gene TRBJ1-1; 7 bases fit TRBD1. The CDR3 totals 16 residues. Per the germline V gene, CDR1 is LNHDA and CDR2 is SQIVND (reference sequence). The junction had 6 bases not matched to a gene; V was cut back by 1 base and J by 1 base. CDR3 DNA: TGTGCCAGTAGTATAGGGCCAGGGGGAGCGAACACTGAAGCTTTCTTT. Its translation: CASSIGPGGANTEAFF.

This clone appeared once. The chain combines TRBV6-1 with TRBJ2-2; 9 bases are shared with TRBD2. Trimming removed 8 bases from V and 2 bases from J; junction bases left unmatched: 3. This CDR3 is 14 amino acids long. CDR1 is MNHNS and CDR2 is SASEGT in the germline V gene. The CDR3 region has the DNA TGTGCCAGCGGAGCGGGGGGAAACACCGGGGAGCTGTTTTTT. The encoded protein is CASGAGGNTGELFF.

CDR3 bases: TGTGCCAGCAGAGCGACAGGGGCTGGAAACACCATATATTTT. As protein: CASRATGAGNTIYF. The chain links TRBV6-5 to TRBJ1-3; 8 bases fit TRBD1. CDR1 and CDR2 (germline): MNHEY, SVGAGI. There are 14 residues in the CDR3. Trimming removed 6 bases from V and 2 bases from J; junction bases left unmatched: 3.

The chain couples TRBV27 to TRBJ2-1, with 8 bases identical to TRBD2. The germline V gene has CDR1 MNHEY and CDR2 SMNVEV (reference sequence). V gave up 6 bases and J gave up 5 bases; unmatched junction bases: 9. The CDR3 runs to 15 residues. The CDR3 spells CASSALAGNHNEQFF. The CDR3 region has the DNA TGTGCCAGCAGCGCCTTAGCGGGGAACCACAATGAGCAGTTCTTC.